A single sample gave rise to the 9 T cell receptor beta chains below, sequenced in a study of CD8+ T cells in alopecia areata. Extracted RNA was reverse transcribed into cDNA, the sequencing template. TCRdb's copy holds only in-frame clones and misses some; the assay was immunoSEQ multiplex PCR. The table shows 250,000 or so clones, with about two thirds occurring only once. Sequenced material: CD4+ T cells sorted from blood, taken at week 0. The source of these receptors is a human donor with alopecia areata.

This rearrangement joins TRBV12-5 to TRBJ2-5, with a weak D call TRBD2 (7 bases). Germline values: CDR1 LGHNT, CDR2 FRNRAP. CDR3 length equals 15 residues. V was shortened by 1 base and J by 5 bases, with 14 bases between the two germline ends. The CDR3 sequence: CASGLGTGGAETQYF. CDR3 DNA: TGTGCTAGTGGTTTGGGTACGGGGGGCGCGGAGACCCAGTACTTC.

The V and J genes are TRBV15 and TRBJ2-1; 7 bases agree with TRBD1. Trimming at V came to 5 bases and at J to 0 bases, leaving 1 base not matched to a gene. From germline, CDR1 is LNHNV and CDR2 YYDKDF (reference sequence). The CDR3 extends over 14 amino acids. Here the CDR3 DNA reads TGTGCCACCAGCGGGACAGTCTCCTACAATGAGCAGTTCTTC. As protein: CATSGTVSYNEQFF.

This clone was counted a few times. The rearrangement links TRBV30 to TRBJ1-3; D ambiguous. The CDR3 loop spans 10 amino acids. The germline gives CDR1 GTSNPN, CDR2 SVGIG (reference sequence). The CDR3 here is CAIVGPTIYF. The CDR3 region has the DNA TGTGCGATCGTCGGACCCACCATATATTTT.

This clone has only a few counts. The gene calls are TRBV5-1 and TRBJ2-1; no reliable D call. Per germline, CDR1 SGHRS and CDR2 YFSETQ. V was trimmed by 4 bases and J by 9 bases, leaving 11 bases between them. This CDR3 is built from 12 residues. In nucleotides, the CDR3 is TGCGCCAGCAGCGTAAGCGTGGGTGAGCAGTTCTTC. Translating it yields CASSVSVGEQFF.

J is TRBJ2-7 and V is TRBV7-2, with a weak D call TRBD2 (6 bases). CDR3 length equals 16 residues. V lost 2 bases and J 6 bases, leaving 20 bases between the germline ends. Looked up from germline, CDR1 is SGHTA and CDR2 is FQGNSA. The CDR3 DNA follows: TGTGCCAGCAGCTTAAGGGGTAATGGAGGGGATCGCGAGCAGTACTTC. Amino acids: CASSLRGNGGDREQYF.

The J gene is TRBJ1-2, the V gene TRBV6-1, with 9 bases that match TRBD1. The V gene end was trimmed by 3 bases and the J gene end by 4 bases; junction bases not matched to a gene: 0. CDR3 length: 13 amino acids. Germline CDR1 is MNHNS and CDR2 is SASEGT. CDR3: CASSETGGYGYTF. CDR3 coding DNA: TGTGCCAGCAGTGAGACAGGGGGCTATGGCTACACCTTC.

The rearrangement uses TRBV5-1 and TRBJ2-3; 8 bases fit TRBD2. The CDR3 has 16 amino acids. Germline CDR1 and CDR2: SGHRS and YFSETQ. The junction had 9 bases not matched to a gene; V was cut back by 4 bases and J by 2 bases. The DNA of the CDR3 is TGCGCCAGCAGCCAAGGGCTAGCGGGTTTCACAGATACGCAGTATTTT. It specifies CASSQGLAGFTDTQYF. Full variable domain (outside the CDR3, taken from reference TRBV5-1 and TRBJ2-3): KAGVTQTPRYLIKTRGQQVTLSCSPISGHRSVSWYQQTPGQGLQFLFEYFSETQRNKGNFPGRFSGRQFSNSRSEMNVSTLELGDSALYLCASSQGLAGFTDTQYFGPGTRLTVL.

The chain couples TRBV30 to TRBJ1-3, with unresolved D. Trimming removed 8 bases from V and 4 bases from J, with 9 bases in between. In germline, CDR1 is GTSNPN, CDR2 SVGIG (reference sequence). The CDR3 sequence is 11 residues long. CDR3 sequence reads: CALEGGNTIYF. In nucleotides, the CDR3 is TGTGCCCTGGAGGGCGGAAACACCATATATTTT.

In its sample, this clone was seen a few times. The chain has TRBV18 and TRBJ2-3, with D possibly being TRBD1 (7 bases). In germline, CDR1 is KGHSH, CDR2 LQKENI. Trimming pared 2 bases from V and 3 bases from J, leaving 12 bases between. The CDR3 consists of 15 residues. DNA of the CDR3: TGTGCCAGCTCACCAAGGAGGGGGCAGACAGATACGCAGTATTTT. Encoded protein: CASSPRRGQTDTQYF.